This is a list of T cell receptor beta chains from one sample in a study of human T cells and chemical hapten exposure. MiXCR was run by TCRdb on the RACE reads, yielding one entry per CDR3 protein. The sample includes around 120,000 distinct CDR3 sequences, roughly 13% of them seen just once. This material consisted of whole blood, taken in connection with sensitization to the hapten diphenylcyclopropenone (DPC). These receptors all stem from a woman aged 18 to 35 with alopecia areata. Some clones in this sample may be carry-over from other donors' samples. Both conserved end residues are part of each CDR3. A D gene is named only where the DNA matches it firmly. Some rows mark clone size as missing; the rest say once, few, many or name a class of expanded clone.

size: -; J: TRBJ2-7; V: TRBV10-3; D: -; CDR3: CAISDLYEQYF; DNA: TGTGCCATCAGTGACCTCTACGAGCAGTACTTC
size: -; J: TRBJ1-2; V: TRBV27; D: -; CDR3: CASSLSPDTSTRYGYTF; DNA: TGTGCCAGCAGTTTATCCCCCGACACCTCCACCCGCTATGGCTACACCTTC
size: -; J: TRBJ2-7; V: TRBV7-9; D: TRBD2; CDR3: CASSSTHRTSGGLWRGEQYF; DNA: TGTGCCAGCAGCTCCACCCACCGGACTAGCGGGGGCCTATGGAGGGGAGAGCAGTACTTC
size: many; J: TRBJ2-1; V: TRBV7-8; D: TRBD2; CDR3: CASSRTSGGTNEQFF; DNA: TGTGCCAGCAGCCGCACTAGCGGGGGCACCAATGAGCAGTTCTTC
size: -; J: TRBJ1-6; V: TRBV6-6; D: -; CDR3: CASTHPGGLNSPLHF; DNA: TGTGCCAGCACCCACCCAGGAGGTCTTAATTCACCCCTCCACTTT
size: few; J: TRBJ1-1; V: TRBV20-1; D: -; CDR3: CSARPRTARNTEAFF; DNA: TGCAGTGCTAGACCCCGGACAGCGAGAAACACTGAAGCTTTCTTT
size: -; J: TRBJ2-1; V: TRBV6-5; D: TRBD2; CDR3: CASSPRAAGGGSYNEQFF; DNA: TGTGCCAGCAGTCCCAGGGCAGCGGGGGGAGGGTCCTACAATGAGCAGTTCTTC
size: many; J: TRBJ1-2; V: TRBV5-1; D: -; CDR3: CASSLQGTYGYTF; DNA: TGCGCCAGCAGCTTACAGGGAACCTATGGCTACACCTTC
size: -; J: TRBJ2-2; V: TRBV6-2/TRBV6-3; D: -; CDR3: CASSSEVYTGELFF; DNA: TGTGCCAGCAGTTCGGAAGTATACACCGGGGAGCTGTTTTTT
size: few; J: TRBJ1-1; V: TRBV30; D: -; CDR3: CAWSVGGALNTEAFF; DNA: TGTGCCTGGAGTGTAGGGGGGGCATTGAACACTGAAGCTTTCTTT
size: -; J: TRBJ1-5; V: TRBV6-2/TRBV6-3; D: -; CDR3: CASRTGYGTNQPQHF; DNA: TGTGCCAGCAGAACAGGGTACGGGACCAATCAGCCCCAGCATTTT
size: few; J: TRBJ2-7; V: TRBV5-6; D: TRBD2; CDR3: CASSFLRLAGSEQYF; DNA: TGTGCCAGCAGCTTCTTACGACTAGCGGGGAGCGAGCAGTACTTC